Listed here are 9 T cell receptor beta chains from one sample, sequenced in a study of T cell changes during pregnancy in multiple sclerosis. Produced via immunoSEQ multiplex PCR; TCRdb's table is partial and in-frame only. This sample has 85,000 to 100,000 clones, with more than 85% found just once. The sequences come from peripheral blood, collected before pregnancy. The receptors here all came from a female donor with multiple sclerosis, enrolled in a pregnancy study.

V is TRBV4-2 and J is TRBJ2-1; 11 bases align to TRBD2. This CDR3 is built from 17 residues. Trimming took 1 base from V and 2 from J; bases not matched to a gene: 4. The V gene's germline CDR1 is LGHNA and CDR2 YNFKEQ. This CDR3 is CASSQGLAGGTYNEQFF. The CDR3 nucleotides are TGTGCCAGCAGCCAAGGTTTAGCGGGAGGGACCTACAATGAGCAGTTCTTC.

This clone has a single count. The CDR3 region has the DNA TGTGCCACGACCCGAGACAGGGCTGGAAACACCATATATTTT. Protein: CATTRDRAGNTIYF. The rearrangement joins TRBV2 to TRBJ1-3; 7 bases are shared with TRBD1. CDR1 is SNHLY and CDR2 is FYNNEI in the germline V gene. The CDR3 contains 14 residues. Unmatched junction bases numbered 8, after V lost 10 bases and J lost 2 bases. Complete variable domain (other parts from reference TRBV2 and TRBJ1-3): EPEVTQTPSHQVTQMGQEVILRCVPISNHLYFYWYRQILGQKVEFLVSFYNNEISEKSEIFDDQFSVERPDGSNFTLKIRSTKLEDSAMYFCATTRDRAGNTIYFGEGSWLTVV.

The V gene is TRBV6-6, the J gene TRBJ2-7, with a tentative D call TRBD2 (7 bases). The germline V gene has CDR1 MNHNY and CDR2 SVGAGI (reference sequence). The CDR3 has 14 residues. The V and J ends lost 5 bases and 0 bases respectively, with 11 bases between them. CDR3 protein: CASSTGGGSYEQYF. CDR3 DNA sequence: TGTGCCAGCAGTACGGGGGGCGGCTCCTACGAGCAGTACTTC.

The chain carries TRBV7-2 and TRBJ2-2; D perhaps matches TRBD2 (5 bases). The CDR3 consists of 16 residues. The germline V and J ends were trimmed by 1 base and 5 bases, with 14 bases remaining between them. From germline, CDR1 is SGHTA and CDR2 FQGNSA. The CDR3 DNA follows: TGTGCCAGCAGCTTAGTACGAGGGAGTGGTACCGGGGAGCTGTTTTTT. Translating gives CASSLVRGSGTGELFF.

The rearrangement joins TRBV4-3 to TRBJ2-1; no clear D. There are 14 residues in the CDR3. V was cut by 0 bases and J by 4 bases, with 7 bases left in between. Germline CDR1 reads LGHNA; CDR2 reads YSLEER. The DNA for the CDR3 is TGCGCCAGCAGCCAAGATCGAGTGTACAATGAGCAGTTCTTC. It yields the protein CASSQDRVYNEQFF.

The chain uses TRBV27 and TRBJ1-1; D might be TRBD1 (5 bases). The V gene lost 6 bases and the J gene lost 0 bases, with 14 bases spanning the gap. Germline values: CDR1 MNHEY, CDR2 SMNVEV (reference sequence). The CDR3 consists of 15 residues. The CDR3 loop reads CASSTLTGMNTEAFF. The CDR3 DNA follows: TGTGCCAGCAGCACTTTAACAGGAATGAACACTGAAGCTTTCTTT.

CDR3 sequence reads: CASWLGGTNSPLHF. DNA of the CDR3: TGCGCCAGCTGGCTAGGAGGGACTAATTCACCCCTCCACTTT. The chain uses TRBV5-1 and TRBJ1-6; maybe TRBD1 (5 bases). The CDR3 is 14 amino acids. The ends were cut back, 7 bases at V and 6 bases at J, with 14 bases in the middle. CDR1 SGHRS and CDR2 YFSETQ come from the germline V gene.

This clone came up a few times. The chain is built from TRBV7-2 and TRBJ1-5; D gene uncertain. This CDR3 has 15 amino acids. Trimming cost V 1 base and J 6 bases, with 13 bases left between them. Germline loops: CDR1 SGHTA, CDR2 FQGNSA. CDR3: CASSLERSVLQPQHF. The CDR3 DNA is TGTGCCAGCAGCTTAGAGAGGTCAGTTCTTCAGCCCCAGCATTTT.

The chain has TRBV4-1 and TRBJ1-4; 11 bases agree with TRBD1. CDR1 is MGHRA and CDR2 is YSYEKL in the germline V gene. The CDR3 length is 16 residues. V was clipped by 4 bases and J by 3 bases; unmatched bases: 4. CDR3 in amino acids: CASSRGQGAPNEKLFF. In DNA form, the CDR3 reads TGCGCCAGCAGCCGCGGACAGGGGGCGCCTAATGAAAAACTGTTTTTT.